The sequence of this TCR beta chain was determined in a study of human thymus T cells. Notes on the study in general: Related reports documented highly overlapping thymic repertoires among unrelated individuals. Both thymic and peripheral blood repertoires showed apparently biased V and J usage.

Resected material from corrective heart surgery provided the thymus tissue analysed. Donors were healthy Finnish infants having corrective surgery for congenital heart defects. This CDR3 is 13 amino acids long. The germline V gene encodes CDR1 SGHRS and CDR2 YFSETQ. V lost 5 bases, J lost 4 bases, and 12 bases lay in between. TCRdb's table, derived via immunoSEQ multiplex PCR, lists solely in-frame clones and lacks some. The repertoire has approximately 70,000 clones, 85% to 95% of them found once; the top ten carry around 0.034%. Comment on this clone: Antigen unknown.

This rearrangement joins TRBV5-1 to TRBJ1-1; D is ambiguous. The sequence was obtained from a girl under three years old with a congenital heart defect but otherwise immunologically healthy. Sequencing input: thymus tissue. CDR3 protein: CASSYEDGTEAFF. DNA for the CDR3: TGCGCCAGCAGTTATGAGGACGGCACTGAAGCTTTCTTT.